One sample yielded the 25 T cell receptor beta chains listed below, sequenced in a study of T cells in Graves' hyperthyroidism and ophthalmopathy. TCR beta CDR3 regions were amplified from RNA. HTBI primers drove first-round RT-PCR of the TCR CDR3. TCRdb itself ran the multiplex PCR reads through MiXCR, one entry per CDR3 protein. This sample has fewer than 850,000 distinct CDR3 sequences; around 16% occur once, and the top ten carry 15% to 18%. The source material was blood. These receptors were taken from a man in his fifties or sixties with Graves' hyperthyroidism.

V is TRBV19 and J is TRBJ2-7; D gene uncertain. This CDR3 has 16 amino acids. Trimming left V 5 bases short and J 0 bases short, with 17 bases between. Germline CDR1 reads LNHDA; CDR2 reads SQIVND (reference sequence). CDR3 in DNA: TGTGCCAGTAGTGCGGATACCGGGCTCTTCTCCTACGAGCAGTACTTC. Amino acid sequence: CASSADTGLFSYEQYF.

This clonotype occurred many times. V gene TRBV7-9 combines with J gene TRBJ2-1; 8 bases fit TRBD2. Per the germline V gene, CDR1 is SEHNR and CDR2 is FQNEAQ (reference sequence). The junction had 8 bases not matched to a gene; V was cut back by 2 bases and J by 2 bases. CDR3 length equals 17 residues. As DNA, the CDR3 is TGTGCCAGCAGCTTATTCGGGCTAGCGGGCGCCTACAATGAGCAGTTCTTC. This codes for CASSLFGLAGAYNEQFF.

The chain has TRBV19 and TRBJ2-3, with D perhaps TRBD2 (6 bases). With 4 bases removed from V and 0 bases from J, the gap between germline ends came to 11 bases. CDR1 is LNHDA, CDR2 SQIVND, per germline (reference sequence). The CDR3 has 15 residues. The CDR3 region has the DNA TGTGCCAGTAGTAGGGGAGGTCCTAGCACAGATACGCAGTATTTT. Translating it yields CASSRGGPSTDTQYF.

This clonotype turned up a few times. The chain uses TRBV28 and TRBJ2-7, with D possibly TRBD1 on 6 matching bases. This CDR3 spans 15 amino acids. The germline V gene has CDR1 MDHEN and CDR2 SYDVKM. The V gene lost 4 bases and the J gene lost 3 bases, with 16 bases spanning the gap. The CDR3 protein is CASSSSGGHLYEQYF. CDR3 in DNA: TGTGCCAGCAGTTCCTCTGGGGGCCATCTCTACGAGCAGTACTTC.

This clonotype was counted ten times or more. The rearrangement links TRBV7-8 to TRBJ2-4, with D tentatively TRBD2 (5 bases). The germline V gene has CDR1 SGHVS and CDR2 FQNEAQ. The CDR3 has 18 amino acids. V was trimmed by 2 bases and J by 3 bases, leaving 20 bases between them. The CDR3 is CASSLISIGGRDKNIQYF. In nucleotides, the CDR3 is TGTGCCAGCAGCTTAATAAGTATAGGAGGACGCGACAAAAACATTCAGTACTTC.

This clonotype was found many times. The V and J genes are TRBV20-1 and TRBJ2-3; no definite D call. Trimming took off 3 bases at V and 7 bases at J, with 8 bases between the two ends. From germline, CDR1 is DFQATT and CDR2 SNEGSKA (reference sequence). The CDR3 is made up of 11 amino acids. In nucleotides, the CDR3 is TGCAGTGCTAGGGTTCGGAATACGCAGTATTTT. Its translation is CSARVRNTQYF.

This clonotype was counted at least ten times. The chain links TRBV27 to TRBJ2-2; a possible D gene is TRBD2 (6 bases). The ends were cut back, 6 bases at V and 7 bases at J, with 18 bases in the middle. There are 15 residues in the CDR3. Germline V gives CDR1 MNHEY, CDR2 SMNVEV (reference sequence). The CDR3, as DNA: TGTGCCAGCAGCAAGGGCGGGACGAAGGTCGGGGAGCTGTTTTTT. As protein: CASSKGGTKVGELFF.

The chain is built from TRBV7-2 and TRBJ2-7; tentative D call: TRBD2 (5 bases). The CDR3 extends over 15 amino acids. V dropped 1 base and J dropped 4 bases, with 14 bases sitting between them. Germline V gives CDR1 SGHTA, CDR2 FQGNSA. CDR3 nucleotide sequence: TGTGCCAGCAGCTTAGAGGCGGGTGGAGCGTACGAGCAGTACTTC. Encoded protein: CASSLEAGGAYEQYF.

In its sample, this clonotype was seen a few times. Since a much larger clone is just one base distant, this may be a read error. The V gene is TRBV2, the J gene TRBJ2-5; D not resolved. The CDR3 loop spans 13 amino acids. CDR1 is SNHLY, CDR2 FYNNEI, per germline. The CDR3 region is CTSSEDSVETQYF. The CDR3 DNA reads as TGTACCAGCAGTGAAGACTCAGTCGAGACCCAGTACTTC.

On this clonotype itself: Given the absence of the conserved phenylalanine or tryptophan at the CDR3 end, a read error is likely. The rearrangement uses TRBV5-1 and TRBJ2-7; D gene unclear. This CDR3 comprises 11 residues. The germline V gene has CDR1 SGHRS and CDR2 YFSETQ. In nucleotides, the CDR3 is TGCGTCAGCAGCTTGGGTGACGAGCAGTACCTC. This encodes CVSSLGDEQYL.

This clonotype came up many times. This chain joins TRBV2 and TRBJ2-1, with a possible D match to TRBD2 (5 bases). The V gene lost 6 bases and the J gene lost 4 bases, with 10 bases spanning the gap. CDR3 length: 13 residues. CDR1 and CDR2 from the germline V gene are SNHLY and FYNNEI. In DNA form, the CDR3 reads TGTGCCAGCAGCAGCGGAGTTTACAATGAGCAGTTCTTC. Translated: CASSSGVYNEQFF.

The V and J genes are TRBV29-1 and TRBJ1-2, with 8 nucleotides matching TRBD1. V lost 6 bases to trimming and J lost 7 bases; unmatched junction nucleotides: 10. The CDR3 is 13 residues long. Germline CDR1 is SQVTM and CDR2 is ANQGSEA. CDR3 region: CSVGGQGALGYTF. CDR3 nucleotides: TGCAGCGTCGGAGGACAGGGAGCACTTGGCTACACCTTC.

The rearrangement links TRBV7-9 to TRBJ2-3; 12 nucleotides agree with TRBD2. The ends lost 0 bases at V and 6 bases at J; junction bases unmatched: 10. CDR3 size: 18 residues. CDR1 SEHNR and CDR2 FQNEAQ come from the germline V gene (reference sequence). CDR3 region: CASSLAPGTSGFLDTQYF. CDR3 DNA sequence: TGTGCCAGCAGCTTAGCGCCCGGGACTAGCGGGTTTTTGGATACGCAGTATTTT.

The chain links TRBV28 to TRBJ1-2; D perhaps matches TRBD1 (5 bases). CDR1 and CDR2 from the germline V gene are MDHEN and SYDVKM. Trimming stripped 6 bases from V and 2 bases from J, with 10 bases between. This CDR3 is 13 amino acids long. The CDR3 here is CASRETANYGYTF. In nucleotides, the CDR3 is TGTGCCAGCAGGGAGACAGCAAACTATGGCTACACCTTC.

The rearrangement uses TRBV11-3 and TRBJ1-5, with no clear D. V was cut by 2 bases and J by 1 base, with 18 bases left in between. This CDR3 comprises 18 residues. Per germline, CDR1 SGHNT and CDR2 YENEEA. Here the CDR3 reads CASSLIAQMRASNQPQHF. The DNA of the CDR3 is TGTGCCAGCAGCTTAATTGCTCAGATGAGGGCAAGCAATCAGCCCCAGCATTTT.

This chain connects TRBV6-5 to TRBJ1-4; unclear D gene. This CDR3 has 14 amino acids. Per the germline V gene, CDR1 is MNHEY and CDR2 is SVGAGI. Deletions cut 1 base from V and 4 bases from J, with 7 bases between. CDR3 sequence: CASSYLGFNEKLFF. The CDR3 bases are TGTGCCAGCAGTTACTTAGGATTTAATGAAAAACTGTTTTTT.

This clonotype was detected many times. This chain uses TRBV6-1 with TRBJ1-3, with D perhaps TRBD1 (6 bases). CDR1 and CDR2 from the germline V gene are MNHNS and SASEGT. This CDR3 has 15 amino acids. Trimming stripped 5 bases from V and 0 bases from J, with 11 bases between. CDR3 amino acids: CASSKPTGSGNTIYF. The CDR3 DNA sequence: TGTGCCAGCAGTAAACCGACAGGCTCTGGAAACACCATATATTTT.

This clonotype has a count of ten or more. V and J are TRBV11-3 and TRBJ2-1; D remains ambiguous. The CDR3 spans 12 residues. Trimming pared 2 bases from V and 4 bases from J, leaving 3 bases between. Germline V CDR1 and CDR2: SGHNT, YENEEA. The CDR3 DNA sequence: TGTGCCAGCAGCTTACATTACAATGAGCAGTTCTTC. This translates into CASSLHYNEQFF. The whole variable domain, remainder taken from reference TRBV11-3 and TRBJ2-1, is EAGVVQSPRYKIIEKKQPVAFWCNPISGHNTLYWYLQNLGQGPELLIRYENEEAVDDSQLPKDRFSAERLKGVDSTLKIQPAELGDSAVYLCASSLHYNEQFFGPGTRLTVL.

This clonotype was recorded many times. The chain employs TRBV7-9 and TRBJ2-1, with 7 positions matching TRBD2. CDR3 length: 14 amino acids. Germline lookup yields CDR1 SEHNR and CDR2 FQNEAQ (reference sequence). V gave up 11 bases and J gave up 4 bases; unmatched junction bases: 11. CDR3 nucleotides: TGTGCCCACACCTCGGGAGGAACATACAATGAGCAGTTCTTC. Protein: CAHTSGGTYNEQFF.

Here the CDR3 reads CASRFMGNEQFF. CDR3 coding DNA: TGTGCCAGCAGATTTATGGGGAATGAGCAGTTCTTC. The chain is built from TRBV7-2 and TRBJ2-1, with D uncertain. This CDR3 has 12 residues. Trimming left V 6 bases short and J 7 bases short, with 10 bases between. Looked up from germline, CDR1 is SGHTA and CDR2 is FQGNSA.

The chain employs TRBV7-2 and TRBJ1-1, with D unclear. This CDR3 contains 15 residues. V lost 0 bases to trimming and J lost 4 bases, with 12 bases between them. In germline, CDR1 is SGHTA, CDR2 FQGNSA. CDR3 nucleotides: TGTGCCAGCAGCTTAGCCACAGCATCGGTCACTGAAGCTTTCTTT. Protein product: CASSLATASVTEAFF.

This clonotype has just a few counts. The chain combines TRBV28 with TRBJ1-5; 7 bases are shared with TRBD1. In germline, CDR1 is MDHEN, CDR2 SYDVKM. Trimming cost V 7 bases and J 3 bases; bases outside gene matches: 9. CDR3 size: 15 residues. The CDR3 nucleotides read TGTGCCAGCAACGGGGGACAGTTAATCAATCAGCCCCAGCATTTT. Its protein is CASNGGQLINQPQHF.

CDR3: CASKVWAGNTEAFF. The CDR3, as DNA: TGTGCCAGCAAAGTTTGGGCCGGGAACACTGAAGCTTTCTTT. The J gene is TRBJ1-1, the V gene TRBV12-3 or TRBV12-4; D unresolved. This CDR3 is 14 amino acids long. With 7 bases removed from V and 1 base from J, the gap between germline ends came to 13 bases.

The table lists this clonotype with many counts. This chain connects TRBV25-1 to TRBJ2-1, with 14 bases fitting TRBD2. There are 17 residues in the CDR3. Germline CDR1 reads MGHDK; CDR2 reads SYGVNS. The junction had 8 bases not matched to a gene; V was cut back by 3 bases and J by 7 bases. Here the CDR3 reads CASSDIGTSGSVNEQFF. CDR3 in DNA: TGTGCCAGCAGTGACATAGGGACTAGCGGGAGTGTAAATGAGCAGTTCTTC. The full variable domain, completed using reference TRBV25-1 and TRBJ2-1, is EADIYQTPRYLVIGTGKKITLECSQTMGHDKMYWYQQDPGMELHLIHYSYGVNSTEKGDLSSESTVSRIRTEHFPLTLESARPSHTSQYLCASSDIGTSGSVNEQFFGPGTRLTVL.

The rearrangement uses TRBV7-2 and TRBJ2-5; 8 bases are a match to TRBD1. Germline V gives CDR1 SGHTA, CDR2 FQGNSA. The CDR3 runs 14 residues. J gave up 4 bases and V 3 bases, and 4 bases lay outside the gene matches. CDR3 protein: CASSFGGQGETQYF. In DNA form, the CDR3 reads TGTGCCAGCAGCTTTGGCGGACAGGGAGAGACCCAGTACTTC.